The present entry profiles one T cell receptor (beta chain) with its context. This sample stems from a study of blood T cell repertoires in COVID-19. Study context: Specimens from acute and convalescent COVID-19 originated in the United States, Italy and Spain.

TCRdb's table, derived via immunoSEQ multiplex PCR, lists solely in-frame clones and lacks some. The table has 250,000 or so clones, roughly 86% seen once; the top ten hold under 3%. Allocation to cohorts depended on clinical history reported by the participants. There are 13 residues in the CDR3. With 5 bases clipped from V and 4 bases from J, the junction kept 2 bases outside the gene matches. From germline, CDR1 is MNHEY and CDR2 SMNVEV (reference sequence). The chain has TRBV27 and TRBJ2-7; TRBD1 matches 10 bases. The receptor's source is a woman under 30 who had recovered from COVID-19. Sequencing was carried out using PBMCs or T cells enriched from blood (not recorded which). The CDR3 DNA reads as TGTGCCAGCAGTCCGGACAGGGGGTACGAGCAGTACTTC. Translated: CASSPDRGYEQYF.